Presented here are 5 T cell receptor beta chains from one specimen sequenced in a study of neoadjuvant nivolumab and ipilimumab in lung cancer (dated by TCRdb to about 2020). Read against the paper, the sample's time point label means: pretherapy, before neoadjuvant immune checkpoint inhibitors. The library was made by the immunoSEQ multiplex PCR assay. The table was pulled from immuneACCESS by TCRdb, which kept in-frame rearrangements only. Such tables lose some clones; where checked, under half of the loss comes from unresolved V genes, and the rest has no known cause. The sample data list roughly 30,000 clones, and approximately 80% of these were observed just once. The ten largest clonotypes hold roughly 6.1% of the sample. The sample here was peripheral blood, taken before neoadjuvant nivolumab, alone or with ipilimumab. The receptors stem from an adult with non-small cell lung cancer.

The CDR3 nucleotides read TGTGCCAGCTCACCCTCAGGGGGGGGCACTGAAGCTTTCTTT. Protein: CASSPSGGGTEAFF. The chain employs TRBV18 and TRBJ1-1, with TRBD1 identical over 7 bases. Germline assignment: CDR1 KGHSH and CDR2 LQKENI. The CDR3 totals 14 residues. Trimming removed 3 bases from V and 4 bases from J; junction bases left unmatched: 5.

This chain joins TRBV27 and TRBJ2-5, with D tentatively TRBD1 (5 bases). The germline CDR1 and CDR2 sequences are MNHEY and SMNVEV (reference sequence). The CDR3 covers 14 residues. V was trimmed by 4 bases and J by 5 bases, leaving 14 bases between them. The CDR3 sequence: CASSSPRVRETQYF. Written as DNA, the CDR3 is TGTGCCAGCAGTTCCCCCAGGGTCCGGGAGACCCAGTACTTC.

The CDR3 sequence: CASSLVLPGETQYF. The CDR3 nucleotides are TGTGCCAGCAGCTTGGTTCTCCCTGGTGAGACCCAGTACTTC. The chain combines TRBV5-5 with TRBJ2-5; D call uncertain. Germline CDR1 reads SGHKS; CDR2 reads YYEKEE (reference sequence). The CDR3 has 14 amino acids. Trimming pared 0 bases from V and 5 bases from J, leaving 11 bases between.

The chain is built from TRBV2 and TRBJ1-6; 8 bases match TRBD1. Germline V gives CDR1 SNHLY, CDR2 FYNNEI. Trimming cost V 6 bases and J 8 bases; bases outside gene matches: 6. The CDR3 covers 14 residues. CDR3 sequence (DNA): TGTGCCAGCAGGCCGGGACAGGCTCATTCACCCCTCCACTTT. Its translation: CASRPGQAHSPLHF.

CDR3 residues: CASSKRQGVRNEQFF. The CDR3 bases are TGTGCCAGTAGTAAACGACAGGGGGTTAGGAATGAGCAGTTCTTC. The J gene is TRBJ2-1, the V gene TRBV19, with TRBD1 matching 9 bases. Germline V CDR1 and CDR2: LNHDA, SQIVND (reference sequence). Losses at the gene ends were 4 bases for V and 7 bases for J; bases not matched to a gene: 8. This CDR3 comprises 15 residues. The whole variable domain, filled in from reference TRBV19 and TRBJ2-1, reads DGGITQSPKYLFRKEGQNVTLSCEQNLNHDAMYWYRQDPGQGLRLIYYSQIVNDFQKGDIAEGYSVSREKKESFPLTVTSAQKNPTAFYLCASSKRQGVRNEQFFGPGTRLTVL.